This T cell receptor (beta chain) was documented in a study of cytotoxic CD8 clonotypes in ibrutinib-treated CLL. This clone has a single count. From cryopreserved PBMCs came around 2 micrograms of genomic DNA used for TCR beta libraries. Assay: immunoSEQ multiplex PCR; the TCRdb copy retains only in-frame clones and omits some. The sample contains approximately 100,000 clones, approximately 71% of which appear only once. CDR3 length: 15 amino acids. Trimming took 7 bases from V and 5 from J, leaving 17 bases between them. Looked up from germline, CDR1 is MNHEY and CDR2 is SMNVEV (reference sequence).

The genes are TRBV27 and TRBJ2-2, with D possibly matching TRBD2 (6 bases). This material consisted of PBMCs, taken after 24 months of ibrutinib treatment. The clonotype was recovered from a human donor with chronic lymphocytic leukemia. Here the CDR3 DNA reads TGTGCCAGCACCCCGCATCGCGGGACGACCGGGGAGCTGTTTTTT. Its translation: CASTPHRGTTGELFF.